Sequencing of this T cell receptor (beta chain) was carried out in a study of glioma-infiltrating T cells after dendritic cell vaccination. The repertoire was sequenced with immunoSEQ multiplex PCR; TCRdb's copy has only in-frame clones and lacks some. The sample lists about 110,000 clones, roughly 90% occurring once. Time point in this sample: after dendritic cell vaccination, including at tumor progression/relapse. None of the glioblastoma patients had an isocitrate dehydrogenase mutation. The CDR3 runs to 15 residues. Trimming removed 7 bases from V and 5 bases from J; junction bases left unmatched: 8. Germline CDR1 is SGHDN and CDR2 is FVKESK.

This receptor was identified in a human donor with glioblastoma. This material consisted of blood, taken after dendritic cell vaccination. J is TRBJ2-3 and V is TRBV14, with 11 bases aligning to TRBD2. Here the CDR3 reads CASNLLAGGVDTQYF. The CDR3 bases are TGTGCCAGCAACCTTCTAGCGGGAGGAGTAGATACGCAGTATTTT.